The 16 T cell receptor beta chains listed next were all sequenced from one sample in a study of long-term antiretroviral therapy in people with HIV. Assay version v3.0 of immunoSEQ was used, and it was run at survey level. The protocol was immunoSEQ multiplex PCR, while the TCRdb copy is restricted to in-frame clones and leaves out a portion. The repertoire includes around 29,000 clones, more than 85% of them detected once, and over 3% sits in the top ten. Sequenced here: unsorted PBMCs, sampled 5.3 years after starting antiretroviral therapy. The receptors here all came from a man in his fifties with HIV.

This chain connects TRBV5-1 to TRBJ2-2, with TRBD1 matching over 7 bases. The CDR3 extends over 15 amino acids. V gave up 0 bases and J gave up 6 bases; unmatched junction bases: 5. Germline V gene lookup returns CDR1 SGHRS and CDR2 YFSETQ. CDR3 in DNA: TGCGCCAGCAGCTTGGACCTGCAGGGGGCCGGGGAGCTGTTTTTT. Amino acids: CASSLDLQGAGELFF.

V gene TRBV5-1 combines with J gene TRBJ1-5; D is undetermined. V was trimmed by 4 bases and J by 2 bases, leaving 13 bases between them. The CDR3 loop spans 15 amino acids. Germline V CDR1 and CDR2: SGHRS, YFSETQ. The CDR3, as DNA: TGCGCCAGCAGCCGTGACGGCCAAGGCAATCAGCCCCAGCATTTT. Residues: CASSRDGQGNQPQHF. Looking up the rest from reference TRBV5-1 and TRBJ1-5 gives the full variable domain: KAGVTQTPRYLIKTRGQQVTLSCSPISGHRSVSWYQQTPGQGLQFLFEYFSETQRNKGNFPGRFSGRQFSNSRSEMNVSTLELGDSALYLCASSRDGQGNQPQHFGDGTRLSIL.

The chain combines TRBV14 with TRBJ2-6; D is ambiguous. Trimming left V 5 bases short and J 0 bases short, with 8 bases between. Germline CDR1 reads SGHDN; CDR2 reads FVKESK. This CDR3 has 15 residues. CDR3 coding DNA: TGTGCCAGCAGCGAGACGGGCTCTGGGGCCAACGTCCTGACTTTC. This codes for CASSETGSGANVLTF.

The chain joins TRBV19 to TRBJ2-7; TRBD1 matches at 9 bases. This CDR3 is 15 amino acids long. Germline trimming cut 6 bases from V and 3 bases from J; bases unmatched to any gene: 9. The germline gives CDR1 LNHDA, CDR2 SQIVND (reference sequence). CDR3 sequence reads: CASSAGQGAGYEQYF. The CDR3 bases are TGTGCCAGTAGCGCGGGACAGGGAGCGGGCTACGAGCAGTACTTC. Using reference TRBV19 and TRBJ2-7 for the parts outside the CDR3, the full variable domain is DGGITQSPKYLFRKEGQNVTLSCEQNLNHDAMYWYRQDPGQGLRLIYYSQIVNDFQKGDIAEGYSVSREKKESFPLTVTSAQKNPTAFYLCASSAGQGAGYEQYFGPGTRLTVT.

The gene calls are TRBV5-4 and TRBJ2-7; D not resolved. CDR3 length: 12 amino acids. CDR1 is SGHNT, CDR2 YYREEE, per germline (reference sequence). V was pared by 3 bases and J by 0 bases, with 4 bases between. In DNA, the CDR3 is TGTGCCAGCAGCTCTAGCTCCTACGAGCAGTACTTC. Amino acids: CASSSSSYEQYF.

CDR3 nucleotides: TGTGCCAGCAGCTTAGCATTAAGCGAGCAGTACTTC. Translation: CASSLALSEQYF. The rearrangement joins TRBV11-2 to TRBJ2-7; D uncertain. Trimming removed 1 base at V and 6 bases at J, with 7 bases between. In germline, CDR1 is SGHAT, CDR2 FQNNGV. The CDR3 covers 12 residues.

This chain connects TRBV2 to TRBJ2-3; unclear D gene. Germline CDR1 reads SNHLY; CDR2 reads FYNNEI. CDR3 size: 14 residues. Deletions cut 3 bases from V and 0 bases from J, with 7 bases between. In DNA form, the CDR3 reads TGTGCCAGCAGTGACGACACTAGCACAGATACGCAGTATTTT. It codes for CASSDDTSTDTQYF. The variable domain in full, with the rest retrieved from reference TRBV2 and TRBJ2-3, is EPEVTQTPSHQVTQMGQEVILRCVPISNHLYFYWYRQILGQKVEFLVSFYNNEISEKSEIFDDQFSVERPDGSNFTLKIRSTKLEDSAMYFCASSDDTSTDTQYFGPGTRLTVL.

This chain links TRBV11-1 with TRBJ2-3, with 11 bases matching TRBD2. This CDR3 has 16 residues. Germline V gene data show CDR1 as SGHAT and CDR2 as FQDESV (reference sequence). The V segment lost 5 bases and the J segment 2 bases; nucleotides outside the gene matches: 6. The CDR3 region is CASSPWTSGSTDTQYF. The CDR3 nucleotides are TGTGCCAGCAGCCCCTGGACTAGCGGGTCCACAGATACGCAGTATTTT.

The rearrangement links TRBV4-1 to TRBJ2-4; 10 nucleotides agree with TRBD2. Germline V gives CDR1 MGHRA, CDR2 YSYEKL. V dropped 5 bases and J dropped 0; count of bases not matched to a gene: 16. The CDR3 loop spans 20 amino acids. The CDR3 bases are TGCGCCAGCAGCGAGAAGGTCGCTAGCGGGGGATTTCTAGCCAAAAACATTCAGTACTTC. Its protein product is CASSEKVASGGFLAKNIQYF.

V and J are TRBV27 and TRBJ1-5, with 8 nucleotides matching TRBD1. The J segment lost 6 bases and the V segment lost 3 bases, leaving 4 bases of the junction unmatched. Looked up from germline, CDR1 is MNHEY and CDR2 is SMNVEV (reference sequence). This CDR3 contains 14 residues. CDR3 nucleotide sequence: TGTGCCAGCAGTTTCCGCGACAGGGGTCAGCCCCAGCATTTT. Translated: CASSFRDRGQPQHF.

The chain uses TRBV25-1 and TRBJ2-1; tentative D call: TRBD2 (6 bases). From germline, CDR1 is MGHDK and CDR2 SYGVNS. CDR3 length: 11 residues. The V end lost 5 bases, the J end lost 7 bases, and 6 bases lay between the germline ends. CDR3 protein: CASSRGNEQFF. The CDR3 nucleotides are TGTGCCAGCAGTCGGGGGAATGAGCAGTTCTTC. Based on the CDR3 plus reference TRBV25-1 and TRBJ2-1, the full variable domain is EADIYQTPRYLVIGTGKKITLECSQTMGHDKMYWYQQDPGMELHLIHYSYGVNSTEKGDLSSESTVSRIRTEHFPLTLESARPSHTSQYLCASSRGNEQFFGPGTRLTVL.

This rearrangement joins TRBV7-2 to TRBJ1-1, with 9 bases that match TRBD1. The germline gives CDR1 SGHTA, CDR2 FQGNSA. V lost 6 bases and J lost 3; bases outside the gene matches: 5. The CDR3 is made up of 14 amino acids. For the CDR3, the DNA is TGTGCCAGCAGGCAGACAGGGGGGCACACTGAAGCTTTCTTT. It codes for CASRQTGGHTEAFF. Based on the CDR3 plus reference TRBV7-2 and TRBJ1-1, the full variable domain is GAGVSQSPSNKVTEKGKDVELRCDPISGHTALYWYRQSLGQGLEFLIYFQGNSAPDKSGLPSDRFSAERTGGSVSTLTIQRTQQEDSAVYLCASRQTGGHTEAFFGQGTRLTVV.

V usage is TRBV5-4 and J usage is TRBJ2-7; TRBD1 aligns across 11 bases. The CDR3 has 14 residues. V dropped 4 bases and J dropped 5; count of bases not matched to a gene: 5. Looked up from germline, CDR1 is SGHNT and CDR2 is YYREEE (reference sequence). In nucleotides, the CDR3 is TGTGCCAGCAGCCCGGACAGGGGGCGAAACGAGCAGTACTTC. Its protein is CASSPDRGRNEQYF.

The rearrangement uses TRBV30 and TRBJ1-2; D possibly corresponds to TRBD1 (6 bases). Trimming stripped 1 base from V and 7 bases from J, with 13 bases between. CDR1 is GTSNPN and CDR2 is SVGIG in the germline V gene (reference sequence). The CDR3 runs 13 residues. Written as DNA, the CDR3 is TGTGCCTGGAGTGACAATTCAGGGGTTGGCTACACCTTC. This encodes CAWSDNSGVGYTF.

This chain joins TRBV27 and TRBJ1-5; 10 positions agree with TRBD1. Germline values: CDR1 MNHEY, CDR2 SMNVEV (reference sequence). The CDR3 spans 13 residues. The junction had 3 bases not matched to a gene; V was cut back by 4 bases and J by 9 bases. The CDR3 is CASSSGQGSPQHF. In DNA, the CDR3 is TGTGCCAGCAGTTCGGGACAGGGGTCGCCCCAGCATTTT.

The chain carries TRBV6-5 and TRBJ2-7; 11 nucleotides line up with TRBD1. This CDR3 comprises 14 residues. Germline lookup yields CDR1 MNHEY and CDR2 SVGAGI. The V segment lost 6 bases and the J segment 3 bases; nucleotides outside the gene matches: 4. CDR3 coding DNA: TGTGCCAGCAGAACCGGGACAGGGGGCTACGAGCAGTACTTC. Its protein is CASRTGTGGYEQYF.